This TCR beta chain originates from a study of shared clonotypes between healthy human individuals. V lost 0 bases and J lost 7, with 7 bases in between. CDR1 and CDR2 (germline): KGHSH, LQKENI. The length of the CDR3 is 13 residues. Measured with immunoSEQ multiplex PCR; TCRdb has only the in-frame clones, and not every one. This sample yields 2 million to 2.5 million clones, of which almost 96% are seen a single time; 0.13% belongs to the top ten. V gene TRBV18 combines with J gene TRBJ1-5; D is undetermined. This receptor was identified in a man between 18 and 35 years old in good health. The sequencing input was naive CD4+ T cells sorted from blood. Subset given: CD45RA+ positively selected. CDR3 residues: CASSPPIGQPQHF. The CDR3 DNA sequence: TGTGCCAGCTCACCACCGATCGGACAGCCCCAGCATTTT.